This T cell receptor beta chain was captured by sequencing in a study of blood T cell repertoires in COVID-19. Using immunoSEQ multiplex PCR, the repertoire was profiled, and TCRdb retains in-frame clones only, with some absent. The data show a few hundred thousand clones, about 88% seen once. Cohorts were determined from participant-reported clinical history. Participants classified as exposed had met a COVID-19 case within 2 weeks before study entry. Germline V gene data show CDR1 as SNHLY and CDR2 as FYNNEI. The CDR3 sequence is 14 residues long. The ends were cut back, 8 bases at V and 1 base at J, with 12 bases in the middle.

Sample: PBMCs or T cells enriched from blood (not recorded which). This clonotype was sampled from a woman in her twenties or thirties who had been exposed to COVID-19. The gene calls are TRBV2 and TRBJ1-3; a possible D gene is TRBD1 (5 bases). CDR3 DNA: TGTGCCAGCGGCTACTCAGGGTCTGGAAACACCATATATTTT. The encoded protein is CASGYSGSGNTIYF.